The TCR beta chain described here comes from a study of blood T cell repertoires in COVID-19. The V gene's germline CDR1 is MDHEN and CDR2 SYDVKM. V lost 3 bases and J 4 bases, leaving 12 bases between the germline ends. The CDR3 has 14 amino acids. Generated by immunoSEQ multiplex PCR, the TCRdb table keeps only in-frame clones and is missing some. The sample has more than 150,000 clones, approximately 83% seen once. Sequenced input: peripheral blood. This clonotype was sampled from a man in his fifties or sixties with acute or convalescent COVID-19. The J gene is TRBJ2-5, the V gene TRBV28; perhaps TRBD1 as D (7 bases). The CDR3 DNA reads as TGTGCCAGCAGTTTCCGACAGGGAGGAGAGACCCAGTACTTC. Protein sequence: CASSFRQGGETQYF.